The 17 T cell receptor beta chains presented below share a single source sample, sequenced in a study of beta chain features in type 1 diabetes. Expressed TCRB transcripts got sequenced, as all isolated RNA was reverse transcribed. TCRdb keeps only in-frame clones here, not all; method: immunoSEQ multiplex PCR. Among hundreds of thousands of clones listed, less than 10% were seen once. Source material: central memory CD4+ T cells from blood. These receptors were taken from a woman between 18 and 30 years old in good health.

The gene calls are TRBV2 and TRBJ2-1; 7 bases agree with TRBD1. CDR3 length: 12 residues. V trimming: 6 bases; J trimming: 11 bases; junction bases outside the gene matches: 7. Germline values: CDR1 SNHLY, CDR2 FYNNEI. DNA for the CDR3: TGTGCCAGCAGAGCCGACAGGGCACAGCAGTTCTTC. It specifies CASRADRAQQFF.

On this clone itself: Other DNA sequences of this sample code for an identical CDR3. The chain combines TRBV28 with TRBJ2-3; 10 bases are a match to TRBD1. J gave up 9 bases and V 5 bases, and 2 bases lay outside the gene matches. The germline V gene encodes CDR1 MDHEN and CDR2 SYDVKM. This CDR3 is 12 amino acids long. Here the CDR3 DNA reads TGTGCCAGCAGTCCGGGACAGGGGACGCAGTATTTT. Amino acids: CASSPGQGTQYF. Variable domain in full (rest from reference TRBV28 and TRBJ2-3): DVKVTQSSRYLVKRTGEKVFLECVQDMDHENMFWYRQDPGLGLRLIYFSYDVKMKEKGDIPEGYSVSREKKERFSLILESASTNQTSMYLCASSPGQGTQYFGPGTRLTVL.

Points on this clone: Distinct nucleotide sequences in the sample also encode this CDR3. The chain recombines TRBV7-9 with TRBJ2-5; unclear D gene. The germline V gene encodes CDR1 SEHNR and CDR2 FQNEAQ (reference sequence). Trimming stripped 3 bases from V and 4 bases from J, with 3 bases between. CDR3 length: 11 residues. The CDR3 protein is CASSFSETQYF. The DNA for the CDR3 is TGTGCCAGCAGCTTCTCAGAGACCCAGTACTTC.

This clone came up a few times. This chain uses TRBV11-2 with TRBJ2-1, with D unclear. V lost 2 bases and J 0 bases, leaving 8 bases between the germline ends. The CDR3 is made up of 15 amino acids. Germline lookup yields CDR1 SGHAT and CDR2 FQNNGV. The CDR3 region has the DNA TGTGCCAGCAGCTTAAGCGTTAGCTCCTACAATGAGCAGTTCTTC. Translated, it gives CASSLSVSSYNEQFF.

V gene TRBV27 combines with J gene TRBJ1-1; no clear D. The CDR3 consists of 13 residues. Germline V gene lookup returns CDR1 MNHEY and CDR2 SMNVEV (reference sequence). V shed 5 bases and J shed 11 bases, with 18 bases lying between them. The CDR3 protein is CASSTPTFGVAFF. CDR3 DNA: TGTGCCAGCAGTACTCCGACCTTTGGCGTGGCTTTCTTT.

The rearrangement joins TRBV19 to TRBJ2-2; possible D gene TRBD2, 6 bases. The germline gives CDR1 LNHDA, CDR2 SQIVND (reference sequence). The V end lost 3 bases, the J end lost 4 bases, and 15 bases lay between the germline ends. The CDR3 has 16 amino acids. The CDR3 DNA follows: TGTGCCAGTAGTATTTTACAGCTCGGGGGCACCGGGGAGCTGTTTTTT. Protein: CASSILQLGGTGELFF. The full variable domain, with the rest looked up from reference TRBV19 and TRBJ2-2, is DGGITQSPKYLFRKEGQNVTLSCEQNLNHDAMYWYRQDPGQGLRLIYYSQIVNDFQKGDIAEGYSVSREKKESFPLTVTSAQKNPTAFYLCASSILQLGGTGELFFGEGSRLTVL.

This chain uses TRBV5-1 with TRBJ2-1; 13 bases agree with TRBD2. V lost 4 bases and J lost 5; bases outside the gene matches: 6. Germline assignment: CDR1 SGHRS and CDR2 YFSETQ. The CDR3 runs 16 residues. As DNA, the CDR3 is TGCGCCAGCAGCGTGCTTACTAGCGGGAGGGACAATGAGCAGTTCTTC. This codes for CASSVLTSGRDNEQFF. The entire variable domain, with the rest obtained from reference TRBV5-1 and TRBJ2-1, is as follows: KAGVTQTPRYLIKTRGQQVTLSCSPISGHRSVSWYQQTPGQGLQFLFEYFSETQRNKGNFPGRFSGRQFSNSRSEMNVSTLELGDSALYLCASSVLTSGRDNEQFFGPGTRLTVL.

The chain couples TRBV25-1 to TRBJ1-4; D perhaps matches TRBD1 (5 bases). The germline V and J ends were trimmed by 6 bases and 6 bases, with 11 bases remaining between them. The germline V gene has CDR1 MGHDK and CDR2 SYGVNS. The CDR3 is made up of 13 amino acids. CDR3 sequence: CASRQGADEKLFF. The DNA for the CDR3 is TGTGCCAGCAGGCAGGGAGCTGATGAAAAACTGTTTTTT.

The sample holds a few counts of this clone. This chain uses TRBV21-1 with TRBJ2-1; the tabulated D call, TRBD2, remains unverified against the DNA. TRBV21-1 is tagged as a pseudogene. This CDR3 region has 13 residues. The CDR3 protein is CASSKRRGNEQFF. DNA for the CDR3: TGTGCCAGCAGCAAAAGGCGAGGGAATGAGCAGTTCTTC.

This clone was seen more than once but under ten times. The CDR3, as DNA: TGTGCCAGCAGTTACTCGGACAGGGGGTACGAGCAGTACTTC. Amino acids: CASSYSDRGYEQYF. The chain couples TRBV6-5 to TRBJ2-7; 10 bases match TRBD1. The CDR3 is 14 amino acids. J gave up 4 bases and V 0 bases, and 0 bases lay outside the gene matches. Germline lookup yields CDR1 MNHEY and CDR2 SVGAGI.

Here the CDR3 reads CASSTTPSPGSVEQYF. The CDR3 DNA is TGTGCCAGCAGCACTACTCCTTCCCCAGGATCAGTCGAGCAGTACTTC. The chain has TRBV7-2 and TRBJ2-7; D not resolved. Germline V gene data show CDR1 as SGHTA and CDR2 as FQGNSA. The length of the CDR3 is 16 residues. V lost 5 bases, J lost 6 bases, and 23 bases lay in between.

V gene TRBV6-5 combines with J gene TRBJ2-1; D perhaps matches TRBD1 (6 bases). The germline CDR1 and CDR2 sequences are MNHEY and SVGAGI. The CDR3 consists of 14 residues. V was clipped by 6 bases and J by 0 bases, with 9 bases between them. The CDR3 bases are TGTGCCAGCAGCCGAGGGGGCTCCTACAATGAGCAGTTCTTC. Translated, it gives CASSRGGSYNEQFF.

The chain employs TRBV9 and TRBJ2-5, with D perhaps matching TRBD2 (6 bases). This CDR3 is built from 14 residues. CDR1 and CDR2 (germline): SGDLS, YYNGEE. V was shortened by 4 bases and J by 5 bases, with 15 bases between the two germline ends. This CDR3 reads CASSTGLSVETQYF. The CDR3 region has the DNA TGTGCCAGCAGCACGGGACTCTCAGTGGAGACCCAGTACTTC.

The rearrangement uses TRBV18 and TRBJ1-3; D call uncertain. This CDR3 comprises 15 residues. V was cut by 2 bases and J by 0 bases, with 8 bases left in between. Germline CDR1 is KGHSH and CDR2 is LQKENI. The chain's CDR3 is CASSPRTSSGNTIYF. The CDR3 DNA is TGTGCCAGCTCACCAAGGACTTCCTCTGGAAACACCATATATTTT.

The chain links TRBV2 to TRBJ2-4, with a possible D match to TRBD2 (5 bases). V gave up 6 bases and J gave up 0 bases, with 9 bases separating them. The CDR3 extends over 14 amino acids. From germline, CDR1 is SNHLY and CDR2 FYNNEI. CDR3: CASRKGLAKNIQYF. The DNA for the CDR3 is TGTGCCAGCAGAAAAGGACTAGCCAAAAACATTCAGTACTTC.

The rearrangement uses TRBV27 and TRBJ1-3; D unresolved. Germline V CDR1 and CDR2: MNHEY, SMNVEV (reference sequence). There are 14 residues in the CDR3. The V end lost 2 bases, the J end lost 3 bases, and 8 bases lay between the germline ends. The CDR3 bases are TGTGCCAGCAGTTTACGCAGTTATGGAAACACCATATATTTT. As protein: CASSLRSYGNTIYF.

This clone turned up a few times. The gene calls are TRBV4-3 and TRBJ2-3; 11 nucleotides line up with TRBD2. From germline, CDR1 is LGHNA and CDR2 YSLEER. This CDR3 spans 17 amino acids. The ends lost 3 bases at V and 1 base at J; junction bases unmatched: 6. The CDR3, as DNA: TGCGCCAGCAGCCAGCAACCGGGACTAGCGGGCACAGATACGCAGTATTTT. Translated: CASSQQPGLAGTDTQYF.